What follows are 24 T cell receptor beta chains derived from one specimen sequenced in a study of response to subunit inactivated influenza vaccine. TCRdb processed the RT-PCR reads anew with MiXCR; each CDR3 protein has one entry. The table shows around 480,000 distinct CDR3 sequences, with 15% to 20% occurring only once. The sample in question was CD4+ T cells sorted from PBMCs, obtained less than 25 months after vaccination. These receptors were obtained from a man between 45 and 75 years old who received an inactivated influenza vaccine.

This sequence joins TRBV20-1 and TRBJ1-5, with D possibly matching TRBD1 (6 bases). CDR1 and CDR2 (germline): DFQATT, SNEGSKA (reference sequence). This CDR3 spans 15 amino acids. V was shortened by 2 bases and J by 0 bases, with 11 bases between the two germline ends. The CDR3 DNA is TGCAGTGCTAGAAAGGGACAAAGTAGCAATCAGCCCCAGCATTTT. Its protein product is CSARKGQSSNQPQHF.

This chain uses TRBV19 with TRBJ2-1; D might be TRBD1 or TRBD2, each matching 5 bases. CDR1 is LNHDA and CDR2 is SQIVND in the germline V gene (reference sequence). V dropped 2 bases and J dropped 10 bases, with 15 bases sitting between them. CDR3 length equals 14 residues. Here the CDR3 reads CASSIQGANPEQFF. The DNA of the CDR3 is TGTGCCAGTAGTATACAGGGAGCGAACCCGGAGCAGTTCTTC.

The V call is TRBV7-2, the J call TRBJ2-1; 9 nucleotides match TRBD2. The CDR3 runs to 15 residues. From germline, CDR1 is SGHTA and CDR2 FQGNSA. J was trimmed by 7 bases and V by 5 bases; bases with no gene match: 9. CDR3 amino acids: CASSKTSGRVNEQFF. The CDR3 DNA sequence: TGTGCCAGCAGCAAGACTAGCGGAAGAGTGAATGAGCAGTTCTTC.

In its sample, this clonotype was seen a few times. The chain recombines TRBV12-3 or TRBV12-4 with TRBJ2-7; tentative D call: TRBD1 (5 bases). CDR3 length: 15 amino acids. Deletions cut 5 bases from V and 2 bases from J, with 16 bases between. The DNA of the CDR3 is TGTGCCAGCAGTGCAAGATACAGGAGAGCCTACGAGCAGTACTTC. Its translation is CASSARYRRAYEQYF.

In this sample, this clonotype turned up a few times. The CDR3 coding sequence is TGCAGTGCTAGAGCGGGGAGCGGAAACACAGATACGCAGTATTTT. This codes for CSARAGSGNTDTQYF. The chain has TRBV20-1 and TRBJ2-3, with a tentative D call TRBD2 (5 bases). Between the trimmed V and J ends, which lost 1 base and 2 bases, there was a span of 13 bases. This CDR3 is 15 amino acids long. Germline lookup yields CDR1 DFQATT and CDR2 SNEGSKA (reference sequence).

This clonotype was recorded at least ten times. The chain has TRBV7-2 and TRBJ2-1; TRBD2 matches 9 bases. CDR3 size: 14 residues. The V segment lost 5 bases and the J segment 4 bases; nucleotides outside the gene matches: 3. CDR1 and CDR2 from the germline V gene are SGHTA and FQGNSA. CDR3 DNA sequence: TGTGCCAGCAGCATAACTAGCGGGTACAATGAGCAGTTCTTC. Its protein product is CASSITSGYNEQFF.

This clonotype was observed many times. CDR3 coding DNA: TGTGCCAGCAGCGAACCTTTAAGGACTAATGAAAAACTGTTTTTT. This translates into CASSEPLRTNEKLFF. The rearrangement uses TRBV7-9 and TRBJ1-4, with D unclear. This CDR3 contains 15 residues. Between the trimmed V and J ends, which lost 5 bases and 2 bases, there was a span of 12 bases. Germline loops: CDR1 SEHNR, CDR2 FQNEAQ (reference sequence).

The J gene is TRBJ2-1, the V gene TRBV14; unclear D gene. The CDR3 runs to 14 residues. In germline, CDR1 is SGHDN, CDR2 FVKESK. V lost 1 base and J lost 8, with 12 bases in between. CDR3 in DNA: TGTGCCAGCAGCCAAGTGGCTAGTTTCTATGAGCAGTTCTTC. Translated: CASSQVASFYEQFF.

This clonotype has only a few counts. The rearrangement links TRBV6-2 or TRBV6-3 to TRBJ2-2; D not certain. V gave up 6 bases and J gave up 0 bases, with 8 bases separating them. Germline V gives CDR1 MNHEY, CDR2 SVGEGT. The CDR3 runs 14 residues. Written as DNA, the CDR3 is TGTGCCAGCAGCCGCAGCGCGAACACCGGGGAGCTGTTTTTT. This sequence encodes CASSRSANTGELFF.

The chain uses TRBV18 and TRBJ2-5; a weak D match, TRBD1 (6 bases). V was shortened by 0 bases and J by 2 bases, with 13 bases between the two germline ends. The CDR3 totals 16 residues. The germline CDR1 and CDR2 sequences are KGHSH and LQKENI. In DNA, the CDR3 is TGTGCCAGCTCACCACCGAACAGGGTTTTACAAGAGACCCAGTACTTC. It codes for CASSPPNRVLQETQYF.

This clonotype was counted between two and nine times. The CDR3 reads CATSRTSGYNEQFF. DNA for the CDR3: TGTGCCACCAGCAGGACTAGCGGGTACAATGAGCAGTTCTTC. This chain connects TRBV15 to TRBJ2-1, with 10 bases lining up with TRBD2. The CDR3 consists of 14 residues. CDR1 LNHNV and CDR2 YYDKDF come from the germline V gene (reference sequence). V was pared by 3 bases and J by 4 bases, with 0 bases of the junction left unmatched.

V is TRBV12-3 or TRBV12-4 and J is TRBJ2-7, with 9 bases matching TRBD1. The J segment lost 4 bases and the V segment lost 5 bases, leaving 12 bases of the junction unmatched. The length of the CDR3 is 16 residues. The CDR3 nucleotides are TGTGCCAGCAGTCCACCCTCCGGGACAGGGCGGTACGAGCAGTACTTC. Amino acid sequence: CASSPPSGTGRYEQYF.

This clonotype was seen a few times. V and J are TRBV12-3 or TRBV12-4 and TRBJ1-5, with no clear D. The CDR3 has 12 residues. Trimming stripped 4 bases from V and 4 bases from J, with 5 bases between. The CDR3 coding sequence is TGTGCCAGCAGTTACCTGAATCAGCCCCAGCATTTT. This codes for CASSYLNQPQHF.

The chain has TRBV19 and TRBJ1-6; D ambiguous. The V gene lost 7 bases and the J gene lost 5 bases, with 9 bases spanning the gap. Germline V gives CDR1 LNHDA, CDR2 SQIVND (reference sequence). This CDR3 has 13 residues. In DNA form, the CDR3 reads TGTGCCAGTACCAGTCAGAATAATTCACCCCTCCACTTT. Translated: CASTSQNNSPLHF.

The sample holds many counts of this clonotype. J is TRBJ2-5 and V is TRBV10-2; D perhaps matches TRBD2 (5 bases). The CDR3 is 13 amino acids. V lost 6 bases and J lost 5, with 13 bases in between. Per the germline V gene, CDR1 is WSHSY and CDR2 is SAAADI. The CDR3 DNA reads TGCGCCAGCAGGAGACGGCGAGGGGAGACCCAGTACTTC. Protein: CASRRRRGETQYF.

There are a few counts of this clonotype. The chain uses TRBV5-1 and TRBJ2-7; 9 bases are a match to TRBD1. This CDR3 region has 15 residues. V was clipped by 0 bases and J by 5 bases; unmatched bases: 6. The germline gives CDR1 SGHRS, CDR2 YFSETQ. Here the CDR3 reads CASSLVGTGFNEQYF. As DNA, the CDR3 is TGCGCCAGCAGCTTGGTAGGGACAGGGTTTAACGAGCAGTACTTC.

CDR3 DNA: TGCAGTGCAAGTTCAATACAGGGGACTTATGGCTACACCTTC. Amino acids: CSASSIQGTYGYTF. J is TRBJ1-2 and V is TRBV20-1, with TRBD1 matching 7 bases. The J segment lost 5 bases and the V segment lost 6 bases, leaving 12 bases of the junction unmatched. Per the germline V gene, CDR1 is DFQATT and CDR2 is SNEGSKA (reference sequence). This CDR3 contains 14 residues.

This clonotype was detected many times. The chain joins TRBV7-2 to TRBJ2-3, with 8 bases fitting TRBD1. With 5 bases clipped from V and 6 bases from J, the junction kept 4 bases outside the gene matches. CDR3 length: 13 residues. Germline CDR1 reads SGHTA; CDR2 reads FQGNSA. The CDR3 DNA reads TGTGCCAGCAGCGCCGGACAGGGTGATACGCAGTATTTT. It encodes CASSAGQGDTQYF.

V is TRBV9 and J is TRBJ2-1; maybe TRBD2 (6 bases). In germline, CDR1 is SGDLS, CDR2 YYNGEE. The V end was cut by 3 bases, the J end by 12 bases, with 16 bases between. The CDR3 is made up of 13 amino acids. As DNA, the CDR3 is TGTGCCAGCAGCGAGGCGGGACTCACACTGCAGTTCTTC. Protein sequence: CASSEAGLTLQFF.

The V and J genes are TRBV7-2 and TRBJ1-5; no definite D call. Germline-derived CDR1 and CDR2 are SGHTA and FQGNSA. The CDR3 contains 12 residues. V lost 8 bases to trimming and J lost 1 base, with 6 bases between them. Here the CDR3 reads CASGSSNQPQHF. Here the CDR3 DNA reads TGTGCCAGCGGCAGCAGCAATCAGCCCCAGCATTTT.

This chain links TRBV5-1 with TRBJ2-7; no clear D gene. This CDR3 is built from 14 residues. From germline, CDR1 is SGHRS and CDR2 YFSETQ. V gave up 4 bases and J gave up 6 bases, with 17 bases separating them. CDR3 coding DNA: TGCGCCAGCAGCGTGCGTGGTTCATTCAGCGAGCAGTACTTC. It translates to CASSVRGSFSEQYF.

This rearrangement joins TRBV28 to TRBJ2-3, with 7 bases aligning to TRBD2. Germline assignment: CDR1 MDHEN and CDR2 SYDVKM. Trimming cost V 5 bases and J 0 bases; bases outside gene matches: 8. This CDR3 contains 16 residues. The CDR3 is CASSRRAGISTDTQYF. The DNA of the CDR3 is TGTGCCAGCAGTCGTCGAGCGGGGATCAGCACAGATACGCAGTATTTT.

This clonotype turned up a few times. J is TRBJ2-5 and V is TRBV20-1; 12 positions agree with TRBD2. J was trimmed by 1 base and V by 5 bases; bases with no gene match: 11. Germline V gene data show CDR1 as DFQATT and CDR2 as SNEGSKA (reference sequence). The CDR3 is 17 amino acids. The CDR3 spells CSAPLLTSGSSQETQYF. DNA of the CDR3: TGCAGTGCTCCTCTTCTGACTAGCGGGAGCTCCCAAGAGACCCAGTACTTC.

This clonotype was seen ten or more times. The chain carries TRBV7-8 and TRBJ2-1; TRBD1 matches 7 bases. The CDR3 contains 13 residues. Trimming at V came to 3 bases and at J to 5 bases, leaving 1 base not matched to a gene. Germline V gene data show CDR1 as SGHVS and CDR2 as FQNEAQ. CDR3 sequence reads: CASSLGQNNEQFF. The CDR3 DNA is TGTGCCAGCAGCTTGGGACAGAACAATGAGCAGTTCTTC.